Below, 19 T cell receptor beta chains from the same sample are listed, as sequenced in a study of HIV-infected children after antiretroviral therapy interruption. Treatment here: PENTA 11 planned treatment interruption arm or continuous ART arm. The TCR library was built from RNA with a 3' RACE protocol and unique molecular identifiers. One entry per CDR3 protein results from TCRdb running MiXCR on the 3' RACE reads. Here the sample spans more than 85,000 distinct CDR3 sequences, approximately 6.9% being singletons. Here the sequenced sample was CD45RA+ CD4+ T cells from PBMCs, pooled from several time points, taken from a donor given antiretroviral therapy, either interrupted or continuous. The subset here: naive CD4+ CD45RA+ CD45RO- T cells. The receptors were gathered from a pool of human donors with HIV.

In its sample, this clonotype was seen many times. The V gene is TRBV28, the J gene TRBJ2-5, with D uncertain. V was shortened by 3 bases and J by 3 bases, with 8 bases between the two germline ends. Germline CDR1 reads MDHEN; CDR2 reads SYDVKM. This CDR3 has 13 residues. The CDR3: CASSLYREETQYF. The CDR3 DNA reads TGTGCCAGCAGTTTGTATAGAGAAGAGACCCAGTACTTC.

The chain carries TRBV6-6 and TRBJ1-5, with 7 bases that match TRBD1. Per germline, CDR1 MNHNY and CDR2 SVGAGI (reference sequence). The CDR3 totals 15 residues. The junction had 12 bases not matched to a gene; V was cut back by 7 bases and J by 6 bases. This CDR3 is CASTPRLQGGQPQHF. CDR3 DNA: TGTGCCAGCACCCCACGCCTCCAGGGGGGTCAGCCCCAGCATTTT.

This clonotype was seen many times. The chain couples TRBV12-3 or TRBV12-4 to TRBJ1-5, with 7 nucleotides matching TRBD1. This CDR3 has 14 residues. After removal of 7 bases from V and 2 bases from J, the junction contained 5 bases not matched to a gene. CDR3 nucleotides: TGTGCCAGCACTTTGACAGGGCGCAATCAGCCCCAGCATTTT. It translates to CASTLTGRNQPQHF.

This clonotype occurred a few times. The CDR3: CASSQTGTGTEAFF. For the CDR3, the DNA is TGTGCCAGCAGTCAAACAGGGACGGGCACTGAAGCTTTCTTT. The chain combines TRBV2 with TRBJ1-1; a possible D gene is TRBD1 (6 bases). Looked up from germline, CDR1 is SNHLY and CDR2 is FYNNEI. The CDR3 loop spans 14 amino acids. Deletions cut 5 bases from V and 4 bases from J, with 14 bases between.

At least ten counts were recorded for this clonotype. V and J are TRBV4-1 and TRBJ2-2; D possibly matches TRBD1 or TRBD2 (5 bases each). Trimming shortened V by 6 bases and J by 1 base, and 15 bases separated the two germline ends. The CDR3 is made up of 16 amino acids. Germline CDR1 is MGHRA and CDR2 is YSYEKL. The CDR3, as DNA: TGCGCCAGCAGGCCCGTCGGGACGGAGAACACCGGGGAGCTGTTTTTT. Its protein product is CASRPVGTENTGELFF.

V is TRBV12-3 or TRBV12-4 and J is TRBJ2-7; the D gene is possibly TRBD2 (5 bases). The CDR3 totals 17 residues. V was shortened by 4 bases and J by 0 bases, with 19 bases between the two germline ends. The CDR3: CASSSPGVSAHSYEQYF. The DNA of the CDR3 is TGTGCCAGCAGTTCGCCCGGGGTAAGTGCTCACTCCTACGAGCAGTACTTC.

This clonotype was observed at least ten times. This chain uses TRBV30 with TRBJ1-1, with D hard to call. This CDR3 spans 16 amino acids. Germline lookup yields CDR1 GTSNPN and CDR2 SVGIG (reference sequence). V lost 0 bases, J lost 3 bases, and 17 bases lay in between. CDR3 sequence (DNA): TGTGCCTGGAGTGTAGAGGCGGCAGGAGGAGACACTGAAGCTTTCTTT. It translates to CAWSVEAAGGDTEAFF.

This clonotype has at least ten counts. The V gene is TRBV5-1, the J gene TRBJ1-1; 9 nucleotides match TRBD1. Trimming took 4 bases from V and 6 from J; bases not matched to a gene: 7. Germline V gene data show CDR1 as SGHRS and CDR2 as YFSETQ. This CDR3 is built from 14 residues. CDR3 region: CASSRWTGEPEAFF. Here the CDR3 DNA reads TGCGCCAGCAGCCGATGGACAGGGGAGCCTGAAGCTTTCTTT.

This clonotype was seen only a few times. The chain is built from TRBV20-1 and TRBJ1-2; D gene unclear. The CDR3 loop spans 14 amino acids. V was cut by 0 bases and J by 4 bases, with 12 bases left in between. CDR1 DFQATT and CDR2 SNEGSKA come from the germline V gene (reference sequence). The CDR3 sequence is CSARDGNRPYGYTF. The CDR3 nucleotides are TGCAGTGCTAGAGATGGCAATAGACCCTATGGCTACACCTTC.

There are many counts of this clonotype. The rearrangement joins TRBV27 to TRBJ1-5; D may be TRBD1 (6 bases). CDR1 is MNHEY and CDR2 is SMNVEV in the germline V gene (reference sequence). Trimming took 5 bases from V and 4 from J, leaving 9 bases between them. CDR3 size: 13 residues. The CDR3: CASSKGGNQPQHF. The CDR3 DNA sequence: TGTGCCAGCAGTAAGGGGGGGAATCAGCCCCAGCATTTT.

This clonotype was counted ten times or more. The chain links TRBV11-2 to TRBJ2-1; a weak D match, TRBD1 (5 bases). Trimming cost V 4 bases and J 5 bases, with 12 bases left between them. The CDR3 sequence is 14 residues long. Per germline, CDR1 SGHAT and CDR2 FQNNGV. CDR3 bases: TGTGCCAGCAGCTCACCCCGACAGAACAATGAGCAGTTCTTC. It is translated as CASSSPRQNNEQFF.

This clonotype was counted ten times or more. The chain carries TRBV2 and TRBJ1-4; 10 nucleotides match TRBD1. The CDR3 is 14 amino acids. V lost 5 bases, J lost 6 bases, and 3 bases stayed unmatched. The V gene's germline CDR1 is SNHLY and CDR2 FYNNEI. CDR3 DNA sequence: TGTGCCAGCAGTAGGGACAGGGGCCATGAAAAACTGTTTTTT. Translation: CASSRDRGHEKLFF.

The rearrangement links TRBV10-2 to TRBJ1-1; D is undetermined. The CDR3 extends over 11 amino acids. Trimming took off 7 bases at V and 11 bases at J, with 14 bases between the two ends. CDR1 and CDR2 from the germline V gene are WSHSY and SAAADI. This CDR3 reads CASNSGARAFF. Here the CDR3 DNA reads TGCGCCAGCAACTCGGGCGCTCGGGCTTTCTTT.

This clonotype was found many times. The rearrangement uses TRBV12-3 or TRBV12-4 and TRBJ2-3; D might be TRBD1 (6 bases). This CDR3 region has 14 residues. V dropped 5 bases and J dropped 3 bases, with 12 bases sitting between them. CDR3 residues: CASSPGGRTDTQYF. The CDR3, as DNA: TGTGCCAGCAGTCCTGGGGGCAGAACAGATACGCAGTATTTT.

This clonotype was found many times. V and J are TRBV6-1 and TRBJ1-5; tentatively, D is TRBD1 (6 bases). The CDR3 is 17 residues long. Germline-derived CDR1 and CDR2 are MNHNS and SASEGT. Trimming took off 6 bases at V and 0 bases at J, with 18 bases between the two ends. Here the CDR3 DNA reads TGTGCCAGCAGGCCAGGGGACGGGGCGGGTAGCAATCAGCCCCAGCATTTT. Translation gives CASRPGDGAGSNQPQHF.

This clonotype has ten or more counts. J is TRBJ2-5 and V is TRBV10-3, with D perhaps matching TRBD2 (6 bases). V lost 8 bases and J 5 bases, leaving 6 bases between the germline ends. The CDR3 totals 10 residues. Germline loops: CDR1 ENHRY, CDR2 SYGVKD. CDR3 sequence: CAIGGETQYF. CDR3 nucleotides: TGTGCCATCGGAGGGGAGACCCAGTACTTC.

The chain has TRBV18 and TRBJ2-2; TRBD2 agrees at 9 bases. The trim removed 2 bases at V and 1 base at J, leaving 2 bases unmatched. The V gene's germline CDR1 is KGHSH and CDR2 LQKENI. The CDR3 extends over 16 amino acids. CDR3 bases: TGTGCCAGCTCACCAAAACTAGCGGGGAACACCGGGGAGCTGTTTTTT. Translating it yields CASSPKLAGNTGELFF.

At least ten counts were recorded for this clonotype. The CDR3, as DNA: TGTGCCAGCAGCCCTACCCAGGGGGGGGCGACTGAAGCTTTCTTT. It is translated as CASSPTQGGATEAFF. The chain uses TRBV7-3 and TRBJ1-1; 7 nucleotides agree with TRBD1. V lost 5 bases, J lost 5 bases, and 11 bases stayed unmatched. The CDR3 consists of 15 residues. Germline CDR1 and CDR2: SGHTA and FQGTGA.

This clonotype was seen many times. J is TRBJ2-1 and V is TRBV7-2, with 7 positions matching TRBD1. Trimming cost V 7 bases and J 5 bases; bases outside gene matches: 8. Germline assignment: CDR1 SGHTA and CDR2 FQGNSA. The CDR3 has 14 amino acids. The CDR3 spells CASTFGTANNEQFF. CDR3 DNA sequence: TGTGCCAGCACCTTCGGGACAGCAAACAATGAGCAGTTCTTC.